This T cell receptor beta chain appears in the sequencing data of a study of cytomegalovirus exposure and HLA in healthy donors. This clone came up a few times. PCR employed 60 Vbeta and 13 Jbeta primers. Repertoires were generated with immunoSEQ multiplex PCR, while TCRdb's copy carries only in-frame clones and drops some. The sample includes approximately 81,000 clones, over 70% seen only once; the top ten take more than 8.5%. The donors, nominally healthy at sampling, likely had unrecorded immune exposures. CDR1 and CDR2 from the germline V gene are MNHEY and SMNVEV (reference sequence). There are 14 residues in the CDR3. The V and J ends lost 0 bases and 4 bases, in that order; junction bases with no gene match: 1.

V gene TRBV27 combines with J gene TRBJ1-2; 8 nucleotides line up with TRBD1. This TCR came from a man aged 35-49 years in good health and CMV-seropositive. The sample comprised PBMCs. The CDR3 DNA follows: TGTGCCAGCAGTTTATCGACAGGGGCCTATGGCTACACCTTC. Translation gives CASSLSTGAYGYTF.